This is a list of T cell receptor beta chains from one sample in a study of cytomegalovirus exposure and HLA in healthy donors. The table came from immunoSEQ multiplex PCR; TCRdb's copy has only in-frame clones and leaves some out. The sample holds some 72,000 clones. Sequencing input: PBMCs. The receptors derive from a man aged 35 to 55 in good health and CMV-seronegative. Both conserved end residues are trimmed from each CDR3.

v_call cdr3_aa
TRBV4-3 ASRPGAGDNSPLH
TRBV15 ATSRGVGGVGQPQH
TRBV28 ASRHSGIPNEKLF
TRBV28 ASSLGHLSSYEQY
TRBV7-9 ASSLEEAGELF
TRBV7-2 ASSLGLAADTQY
TRBV6-6 ATGMNYGYT
TRBV7-6 ASSLGTVNTEAF
TRBV5-8 ASSLPPGQVDTEAF
TRBV19 ASSNRGASGYNEQF
TRBV7-9 ASSARTGSIDNEQF
TRBV5-1 ASSIGINYGYT
TRBV28 ASSLAGVYNEQF
TRBV11-2 ASSLDRTVGKLF
TRBV10-2 ASSESKAGGQETQY
TRBV4-3 ASSPLTSGSTDTQY
TRBV6-1 ATQATDYNEQF
TRBV4-3 ASSQVRTSGAYEQY
TRBV5-1 ASSSAARTGGYDEQY
TRBV6-6 ASRRGLASTDTQY
TRBV7-2 ASSSSADNQPQH
TRBV19 ASSEGGSGANVLT
TRBV18 ASSPLRQGASNTGELF
TRBV28 ATHGQSYEQY
TRBV5-6 ASSMGLAGTTDTQY
TRBV25-1 ASSKTGGRVNEQF
TRBV7-9 ASSPGQGQRETQY
TRBV18 ASSPGLGGGEQY
TRBV5-1 ASSLTPNYGYT
TRBV6-4 ASSAEGSLPPQGLF
TRBV9 ASPIGLGAVNSNQPQH
TRBV5-1 ASSSEDSFYNEQF
TRBV27 ASSFNSQETQY
TRBV5-4 ASSLQTGGGEQY
TRBV19 ATGSGTMGGYT
TRBV2 ASSEGFAGGTGELF